The 22 T cell receptor beta chains presented below share a single source sample, sequenced in a study of T cells in Graves' hyperthyroidism and ophthalmopathy. The source material, RNA transcripts, was used to amplify TCR beta CDR3 regions. HTBI primers were used for first-round RT-PCR of the TCR CDR3. Each CDR3 protein gets one entry after TCRdb re-called the multiplex PCR reads with MiXCR. The sample contains roughly 290,000 distinct CDR3 sequences, 12% to 15% of which appear only once. Sequencing was carried out using blood. Receptor source: a woman aged 40-49 years with Graves' hyperthyroidism.

This clonotype was observed a handful of times. The J gene is TRBJ2-5, the V gene TRBV20-1; D gene unclear. Per germline, CDR1 DFQATT and CDR2 SNEGSKA (reference sequence). Trimming took 3 bases from V and 5 from J, leaving 13 bases between them. The CDR3 has 13 residues. CDR3 DNA: TGCAGTGCTAGGATCCGGGCTTTGGAGACCCAGTACTTC. Translation: CSARIRALETQYF.

The genes are TRBV24-1 and TRBJ2-1, with 12 nucleotides matching TRBD2. The CDR3 consists of 16 residues. Germline trimming cut 3 bases from V and 8 bases from J; bases unmatched to any gene: 7. Germline V gives CDR1 KGHDR, CDR2 SFDVKD. This chain's CDR3 is CATSDPLAGGRDEQFF. The CDR3 bases are TGTGCCACCAGTGATCCCCTAGCGGGAGGGCGGGATGAGCAGTTCTTC.

This clonotype was recorded many times. The gene calls are TRBV28 and TRBJ2-1, with 8 bases that match TRBD1. The length of the CDR3 is 14 residues. The V segment lost 5 bases and the J segment 4 bases; nucleotides outside the gene matches: 4. Germline CDR1 is MDHEN and CDR2 is SYDVKM. CDR3 nucleotide sequence: TGTGCCAGCAGTACTCAGGGGGCGTACAATGAGCAGTTCTTC. Encoded protein: CASSTQGAYNEQFF.

This clonotype came up many times. The chain has TRBV29-1 and TRBJ2-7, with TRBD1 identical over 8 bases. With 6 bases clipped from V and 3 bases from J, the junction kept 4 bases outside the gene matches. This CDR3 has 12 residues. Germline V gene sequence: CDR1 SQVTM, CDR2 ANQGSEA. CDR3 in amino acids: CSVGQGGYEQYF. The CDR3, as DNA: TGCAGCGTAGGACAGGGAGGCTACGAGCAGTACTTC.

Points on this clonotype: A much bigger clone sits one base away, suggesting this may be a read error. The rearrangement links TRBV6-9 to TRBJ1-4, with 10 bases aligning to TRBD1. Unmatched junction bases numbered 4, after V lost 3 bases and J lost 6 bases. Germline CDR1 is MNHGY and CDR2 is SVAAGI. The CDR3 extends over 15 amino acids. Here the CDR3 DNA reads TGTGCCAGCAGTTACCCCGGGACAGGGGATGAAAAACTGTTTTTT. Protein: CASSYPGTGDEKLFF.

There are a few counts of this clonotype. V usage is TRBV7-2 and J usage is TRBJ1-3; D unresolved. The germline V and J ends were trimmed by 5 bases and 0 bases, with 11 bases remaining between them. The CDR3 runs to 15 residues. In germline, CDR1 is SGHTA, CDR2 FQGNSA. This CDR3 is CASSRGPSSGNTIYF. The CDR3 nucleotides read TGTGCCAGCAGCCGAGGCCCTTCCTCTGGAAACACCATATATTTT.

This clonotype was seen many times. The genes are TRBV2 and TRBJ2-3, with D perhaps TRBD1 (6 bases). V was cut by 6 bases and J by 7 bases, with 14 bases left in between. The CDR3 spans 13 residues. The germline gives CDR1 SNHLY, CDR2 FYNNEI. CDR3 region: CASSAQGRNTQYF. The CDR3 DNA follows: TGTGCCAGCAGCGCACAGGGACGTAATACGCAGTATTTT.

This clonotype was observed many times. The chain links TRBV7-9 to TRBJ2-1, with TRBD2 matching 7 bases. Germline V gene lookup returns CDR1 SEHNR and CDR2 FQNEAQ (reference sequence). V lost 4 bases and J lost 8; bases outside the gene matches: 8. The CDR3 totals 14 residues. The CDR3 protein is CASSSVGEGHEQFF. Written as DNA, the CDR3 is TGTGCCAGCAGCTCCGTCGGGGAGGGGCATGAGCAGTTCTTC. The variable domain in full, completed from reference TRBV7-9 and TRBJ2-1, reads DTGVSQNPRHKITKRGQNVTFRCDPISEHNRLYWYRQTLGQGPEFLTYFQNEAQLEKSRLLSDRFSAERPKGSFSTLEIQRTEQGDSAMYLCASSSVGEGHEQFFGPGTRLTVL.

Many counts were recorded for this clonotype. The DNA of the CDR3 is TGCAGCGTTGATGATGACAGGGGGTCAGATACGCAGTATTTT. It is translated as CSVDDDRGSDTQYF. The chain links TRBV29-1 to TRBJ2-3; 9 bases agree with TRBD1. Per the germline V gene, CDR1 is SQVTM and CDR2 is ANQGSEA. Germline trimming cut 3 bases from V and 4 bases from J; bases unmatched to any gene: 5. There are 14 residues in the CDR3.

In this sample, this clonotype turned up many times. The chain combines TRBV29-1 with TRBJ2-3; TRBD2 agrees at 10 bases. This CDR3 has 16 residues. The germline V gene encodes CDR1 SQVTM and CDR2 ANQGSEA. The ends lost 0 bases at V and 6 bases at J; junction bases unmatched: 9. The CDR3 region is CSVEDSLAGVVDTQYF. CDR3 coding DNA: TGCAGCGTTGAAGATAGTCTAGCGGGAGTAGTGGATACGCAGTATTTT.

This clonotype has ten or more counts. This rearrangement joins TRBV27 to TRBJ2-7; maybe TRBD1 (5 bases). In germline, CDR1 is MNHEY, CDR2 SMNVEV (reference sequence). The germline V and J ends were trimmed by 10 bases and 0 bases, with 19 bases remaining between them. The CDR3 has 15 residues. CDR3 nucleotides: TGTGCCATCCCCCCCCGCAGGGCGAGCTCCTACGAGCAGTACTTC. Its translation is CAIPPRRASSYEQYF.

This sequence joins TRBV28 and TRBJ2-7; D could derive from TRBD1 or TRBD2 (5 bases each). Trimming took 3 bases from V and 3 from J, leaving 12 bases between them. Germline CDR1 is MDHEN and CDR2 is SYDVKM. The CDR3 covers 14 residues. As DNA, the CDR3 is TGTGCCAGCAGTTTCGGGGCAGCTCTCTACGAGCAGTACTTC. As protein: CASSFGAALYEQYF.

Of note for this clonotype: This may be a read error: a much more frequent sequence differs by one nucleotide. This rearrangement joins TRBV29-1 to TRBJ2-3, with D perhaps matching TRBD2 (6 bases). CDR1 is SQVTM, CDR2 ANQGSEA, per germline. Trimming cost V 8 bases and J 1 base, with 22 bases left between them. The CDR3 totals 16 residues. CDR3 sequence (DNA): TGCAGCCTCCGGGACTTGTCTCCCGGTCGCACAGATACGCAGTATTTT. Translation gives CSLRDLSPGRTDTQYF.

This clonotype came up many times. The V gene is TRBV12-3 or TRBV12-4, the J gene TRBJ2-7; 7 nucleotides align to TRBD2. The CDR3 covers 14 residues. J gave up 5 bases and V 3 bases, and 7 bases lay outside the gene matches. DNA of the CDR3: TGTGCCAGCAGTTTTTGGGAGGGCCTCGACGAGCAGTACTTC. Its translation is CASSFWEGLDEQYF.

J is TRBJ2-1 and V is TRBV5-4; a weak D match, TRBD2 (6 bases). The CDR3 is 13 residues long. Germline CDR1 reads SGHNT; CDR2 reads YYREEE (reference sequence). V lost 4 bases to trimming and J lost 8 bases, with 13 bases between them. This CDR3 is CASSRDSNDEQFF. For the CDR3, the DNA is TGTGCCAGCAGCCGGGACTCGAACGATGAGCAGTTCTTC.

This clonotype occurred many times. This chain links TRBV12-3 or TRBV12-4 with TRBJ2-2, with a tentative D call TRBD2 (5 bases). This CDR3 has 14 residues. V lost 3 bases and J 7 bases, leaving 12 bases between the germline ends. Written as DNA, the CDR3 is TGTGCCAGCAGTTTTGTTGAGGGCAGCGGGGAGCTGTTTTTT. The encoded protein is CASSFVEGSGELFF.

This clonotype was picked up many times. This chain uses TRBV12-3 or TRBV12-4 with TRBJ2-2; tentative D call: TRBD1 (6 bases). Between the trimmed V and J ends, which lost 6 bases and 2 bases, there was a span of 13 bases. The CDR3 consists of 15 residues. DNA of the CDR3: TGTGCCAGCAGCTCCGGGACACCCAACACCGGGGAGCTGTTTTTT. The encoded protein is CASSSGTPNTGELFF.

This clonotype was seen ten or more times. The gene calls are TRBV5-6 and TRBJ1-3, with 12 bases aligning to TRBD1. The CDR3 sequence is 15 residues long. V lost 3 bases, J lost 3 bases, and 1 base stayed unmatched. Germline V lookup: CDR1 SGHDT, CDR2 YYEEEE. As DNA, the CDR3 is TGTGCCAGCAGCTGGGACAGGGGGCATGGAAACACCATATATTTT. This gives the protein CASSWDRGHGNTIYF. Variable domain in full (rest from reference TRBV5-6 and TRBJ1-3): DAGVTQSPTHLIKTRGQQVTLRCSPKSGHDTVSWYQQALGQGPQFIFQYYEEEERQRGNFPDRFSGHQFPNYSSELNVNALLLGDSALYLCASSWDRGHGNTIYFGEGSWLTVV.

This clonotype was recorded at least ten times. V gene TRBV7-6 combines with J gene TRBJ2-7; 7 positions agree with TRBD1. Germline V gene sequence: CDR1 SGHVS, CDR2 FNYEAQ. The CDR3 runs to 15 residues. V was clipped by 2 bases and J by 2 bases; unmatched bases: 6. CDR3 in DNA: TGTGCCAGCAGCTTACTCGACAGGGATCCCTACGAGCAGTACTTC. Translating it yields CASSLLDRDPYEQYF.

The table lists this clonotype with many counts. The chain recombines TRBV7-8 with TRBJ1-2, with TRBD1 identical over 8 bases. CDR3 length equals 15 residues. V shed 1 base, J shed 7 bases, and the junction held 8 bases outside the gene matches. The V gene's germline CDR1 is SGHVS and CDR2 FQNEAQ. This CDR3 is CASSLVEGQGGGYTF. CDR3 coding DNA: TGTGCCAGCAGCTTAGTGGAAGGACAGGGAGGTGGCTACACCTTC.

This clonotype was found many times. The junction does not match germline at one end; this may be a read error. The chain joins TRBV2 to TRBJ2-3, with 7 bases matching TRBD2. The CDR3 runs 21 residues. The germline CDR1 and CDR2 sequences are SNHLY and FYNNEI. For the CDR3, the DNA is TGTGCCAGCAGTAGTAATGAAGGACTAGTAGCGTTGGTGGTCAGCACGGATACGCAGTATTTT. Translated: CASSSNEGLVALVVSTDTQYF.

This clonotype was recorded many times. The J gene is TRBJ1-1, the V gene TRBV2; D is unclear. V lost 2 bases, J lost 2 bases, and 12 bases lay in between. CDR1 and CDR2 from the germline V gene are SNHLY and FYNNEI. This CDR3 contains 15 residues. Here the CDR3 DNA reads TGTGCCAGCAGTGAAAGAAAGGTGATTAACACTGAAGCTTTCTTT. Protein product: CASSERKVINTEAFF.